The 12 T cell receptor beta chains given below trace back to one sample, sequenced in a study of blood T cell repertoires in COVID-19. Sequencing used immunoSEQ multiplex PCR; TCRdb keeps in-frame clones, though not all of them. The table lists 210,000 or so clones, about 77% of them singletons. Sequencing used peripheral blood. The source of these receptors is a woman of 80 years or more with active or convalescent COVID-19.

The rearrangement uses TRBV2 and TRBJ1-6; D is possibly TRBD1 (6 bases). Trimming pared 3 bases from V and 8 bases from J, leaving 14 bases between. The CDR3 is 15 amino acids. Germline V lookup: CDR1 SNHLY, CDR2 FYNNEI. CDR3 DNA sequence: TGTGCCAGCAGTGATCAGGGGAGTAGGTATTCACCCCTCCACTTT. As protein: CASSDQGSRYSPLHF.

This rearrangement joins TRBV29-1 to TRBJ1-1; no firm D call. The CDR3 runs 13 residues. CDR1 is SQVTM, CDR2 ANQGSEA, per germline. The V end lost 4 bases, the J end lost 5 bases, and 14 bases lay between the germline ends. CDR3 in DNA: TGCAGCGTTGTACCGGGGAAGGGAACTGAAGCTTTCTTT. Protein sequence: CSVVPGKGTEAFF.

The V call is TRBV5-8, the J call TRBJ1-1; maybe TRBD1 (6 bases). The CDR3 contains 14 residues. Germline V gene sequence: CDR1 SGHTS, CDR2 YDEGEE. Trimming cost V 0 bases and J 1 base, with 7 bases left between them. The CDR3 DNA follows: TGTGCCAGCAGCTTGGAGGGGGAGAACACTGAAGCTTTCTTT. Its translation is CASSLEGENTEAFF.

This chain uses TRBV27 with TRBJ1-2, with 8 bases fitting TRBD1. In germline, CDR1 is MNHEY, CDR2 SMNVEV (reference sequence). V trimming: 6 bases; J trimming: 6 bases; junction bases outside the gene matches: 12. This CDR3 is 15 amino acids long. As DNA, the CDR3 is TGTGCCAGCAGCTTAGATTGGCAGGGGGCTCATGGCTACACCTTC. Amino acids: CASSLDWQGAHGYTF.

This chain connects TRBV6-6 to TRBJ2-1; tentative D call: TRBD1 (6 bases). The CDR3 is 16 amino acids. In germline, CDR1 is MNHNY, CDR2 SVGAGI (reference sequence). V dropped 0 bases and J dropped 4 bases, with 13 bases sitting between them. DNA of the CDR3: TGTGCCAGCAGTTACTCGACAGGACGCCTATACAATGAGCAGTTCTTC. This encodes CASSYSTGRLYNEQFF.

CDR3 loop: CASSLKPGQWNEKLFF. The CDR3 DNA reads TGTGCCAGCAGCTTAAAGCCGGGACAGTGGAATGAAAAACTGTTTTTT. The V and J genes are TRBV7-9 and TRBJ1-4, with 7 nucleotides matching TRBD1. The V and J ends lost 2 bases and 5 bases, in that order; junction bases with no gene match: 8. Germline V lookup: CDR1 SEHNR, CDR2 FQNEAQ (reference sequence). This CDR3 has 16 residues.

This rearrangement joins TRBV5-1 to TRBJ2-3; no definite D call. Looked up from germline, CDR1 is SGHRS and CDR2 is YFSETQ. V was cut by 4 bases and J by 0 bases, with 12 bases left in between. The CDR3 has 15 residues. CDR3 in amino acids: CASSPVTGSTDTQYF. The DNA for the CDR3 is TGCGCCAGCAGCCCCGTTACCGGGAGCACAGATACGCAGTATTTT.

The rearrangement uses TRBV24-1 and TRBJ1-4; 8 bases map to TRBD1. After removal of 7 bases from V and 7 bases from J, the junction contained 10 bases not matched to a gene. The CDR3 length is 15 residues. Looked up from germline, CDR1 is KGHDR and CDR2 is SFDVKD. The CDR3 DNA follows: TGTGCCACCAGCGATAACCAGGGGGCTGGTGAAAAACTGTTTTTT. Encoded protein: CATSDNQGAGEKLFF.

The CDR3 here is CASSSSLRTEAFF. DNA of the CDR3: TGTGCCAGCAGCTCTAGTTTGAGAACTGAAGCTTTCTTT. The chain couples TRBV11-2 to TRBJ1-1, with D unresolved. Germline V gene data show CDR1 as SGHAT and CDR2 as FQNNGV. The V end lost 4 bases, the J end lost 5 bases, and 11 bases lay between the germline ends. The CDR3 totals 13 residues.

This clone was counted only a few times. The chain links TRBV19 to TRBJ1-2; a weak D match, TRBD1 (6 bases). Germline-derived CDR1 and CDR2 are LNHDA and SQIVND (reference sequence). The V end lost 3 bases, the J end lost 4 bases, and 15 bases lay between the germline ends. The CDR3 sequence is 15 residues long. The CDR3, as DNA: TGTGCCAGTAGTATTGGGGGGGGCGAGGTCTATGGCTACACCTTC. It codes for CASSIGGGEVYGYTF.

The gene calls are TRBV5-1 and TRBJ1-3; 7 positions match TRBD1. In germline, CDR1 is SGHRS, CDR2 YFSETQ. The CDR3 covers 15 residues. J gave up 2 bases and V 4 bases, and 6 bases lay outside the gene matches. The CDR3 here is CASSLTGDPGNTIYF. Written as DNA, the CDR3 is TGCGCCAGCAGCCTTACAGGGGATCCTGGAAACACCATATATTTT.

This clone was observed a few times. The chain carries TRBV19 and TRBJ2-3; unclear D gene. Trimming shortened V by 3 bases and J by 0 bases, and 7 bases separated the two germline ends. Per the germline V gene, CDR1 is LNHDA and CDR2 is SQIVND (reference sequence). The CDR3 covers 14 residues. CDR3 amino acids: CASSIGSSTDTQYF. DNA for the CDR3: TGTGCCAGTAGTATTGGCAGTAGCACAGATACGCAGTATTTT. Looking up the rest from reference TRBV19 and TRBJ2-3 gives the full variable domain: DGGITQSPKYLFRKEGQNVTLSCEQNLNHDAMYWYRQDPGQGLRLIYYSQIVNDFQKGDIAEGYSVSREKKESFPLTVTSAQKNPTAFYLCASSIGSSTDTQYFGPGTRLTVL.